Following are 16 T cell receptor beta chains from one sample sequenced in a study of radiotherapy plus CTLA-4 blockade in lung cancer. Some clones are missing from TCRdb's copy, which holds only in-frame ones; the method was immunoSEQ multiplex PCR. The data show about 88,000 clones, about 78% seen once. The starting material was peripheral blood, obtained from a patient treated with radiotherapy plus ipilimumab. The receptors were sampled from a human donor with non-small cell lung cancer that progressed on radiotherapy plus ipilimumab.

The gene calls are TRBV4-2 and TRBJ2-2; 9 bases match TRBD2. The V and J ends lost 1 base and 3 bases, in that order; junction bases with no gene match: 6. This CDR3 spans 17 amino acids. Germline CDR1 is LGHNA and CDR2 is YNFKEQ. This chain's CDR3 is CASSQGGGGAYTGELFF. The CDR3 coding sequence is TGTGCCAGCAGCCAAGGAGGCGGGGGGGCATACACCGGGGAGCTGTTTTTT.

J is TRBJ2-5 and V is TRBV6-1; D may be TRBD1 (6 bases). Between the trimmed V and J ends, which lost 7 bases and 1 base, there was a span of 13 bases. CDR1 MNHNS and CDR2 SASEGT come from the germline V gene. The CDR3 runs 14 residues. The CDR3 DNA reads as TGTGCCAGCAAATCAGGGGCTTCCCAAGAGACCCAGTACTTC. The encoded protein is CASKSGASQETQYF.

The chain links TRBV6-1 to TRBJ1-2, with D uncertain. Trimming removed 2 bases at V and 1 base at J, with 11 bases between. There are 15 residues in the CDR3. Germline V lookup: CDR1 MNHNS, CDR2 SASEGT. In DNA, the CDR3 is TGTGCCAGCAGTGAAAGCGGCAGCTATAACTATGGCTACACCTTC. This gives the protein CASSESGSYNYGYTF.

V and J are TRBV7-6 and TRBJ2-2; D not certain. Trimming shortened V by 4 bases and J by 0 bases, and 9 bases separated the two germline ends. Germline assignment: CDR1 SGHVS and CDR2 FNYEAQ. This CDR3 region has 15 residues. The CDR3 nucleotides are TGTGCCAGCAGCTATGGCAGGCCGAACACCGGGGAGCTGTTTTTT. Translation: CASSYGRPNTGELFF.

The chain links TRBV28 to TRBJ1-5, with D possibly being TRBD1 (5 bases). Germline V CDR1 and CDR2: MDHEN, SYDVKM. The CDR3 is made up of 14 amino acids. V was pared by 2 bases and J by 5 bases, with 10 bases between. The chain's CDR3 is CASSLAGQYQPQHF. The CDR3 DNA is TGTGCCAGCAGTTTAGCAGGACAATATCAGCCCCAGCATTTT.

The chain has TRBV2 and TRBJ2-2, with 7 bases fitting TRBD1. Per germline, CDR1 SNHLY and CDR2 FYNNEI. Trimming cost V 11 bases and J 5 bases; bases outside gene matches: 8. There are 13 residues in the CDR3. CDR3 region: CACRGQPTGELFF. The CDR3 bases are TGTGCCTGCCGGGGACAGCCTACCGGGGAGCTGTTTTTT.

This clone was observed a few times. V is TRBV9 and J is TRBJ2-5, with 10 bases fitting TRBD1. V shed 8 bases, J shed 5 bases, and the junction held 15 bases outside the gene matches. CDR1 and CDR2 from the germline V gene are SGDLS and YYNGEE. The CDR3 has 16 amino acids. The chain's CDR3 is CASSLAGQGSRETQYF. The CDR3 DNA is TGTGCCAGTTCCTTAGCGGGACAGGGGAGCAGGGAGACCCAGTACTTC.

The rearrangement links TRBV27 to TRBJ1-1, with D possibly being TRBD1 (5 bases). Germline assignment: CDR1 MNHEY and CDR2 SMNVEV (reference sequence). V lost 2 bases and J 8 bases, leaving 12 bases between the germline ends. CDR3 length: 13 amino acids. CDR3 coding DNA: TGTGCCAGCAGTTTAAATGCGCAGGGAGAAGCTTTCTTT. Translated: CASSLNAQGEAFF.

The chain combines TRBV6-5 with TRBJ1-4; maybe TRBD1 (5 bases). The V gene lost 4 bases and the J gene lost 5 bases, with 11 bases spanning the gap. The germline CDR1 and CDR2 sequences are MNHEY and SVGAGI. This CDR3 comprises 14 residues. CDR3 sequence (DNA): TGTGCCAGCAGTTGGGGACGGCCCAATGAAAAACTGTTTTTT. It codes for CASSWGRPNEKLFF.

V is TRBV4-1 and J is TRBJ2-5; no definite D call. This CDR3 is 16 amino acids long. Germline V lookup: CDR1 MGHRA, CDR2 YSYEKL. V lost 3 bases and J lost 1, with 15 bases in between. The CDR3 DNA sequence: TGCGCCAGCAGCCAGGCCCACGGTAGGAGCCAAGAGACCCAGTACTTC. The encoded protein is CASSQAHGRSQETQYF.

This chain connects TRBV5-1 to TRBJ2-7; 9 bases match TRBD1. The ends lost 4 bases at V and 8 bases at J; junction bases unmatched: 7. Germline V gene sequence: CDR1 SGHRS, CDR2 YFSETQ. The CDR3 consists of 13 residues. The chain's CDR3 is CASSPPGQGKQYF. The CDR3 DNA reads TGCGCCAGCAGCCCCCCGGGACAGGGCAAGCAGTACTTC.

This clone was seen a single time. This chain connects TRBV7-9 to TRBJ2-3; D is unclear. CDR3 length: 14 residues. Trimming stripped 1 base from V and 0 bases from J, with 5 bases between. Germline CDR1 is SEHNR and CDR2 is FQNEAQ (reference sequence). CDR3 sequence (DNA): TGTGCCAGCAGCTTAGTAGTAAGCACAGATACGCAGTATTTT. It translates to CASSLVVSTDTQYF.

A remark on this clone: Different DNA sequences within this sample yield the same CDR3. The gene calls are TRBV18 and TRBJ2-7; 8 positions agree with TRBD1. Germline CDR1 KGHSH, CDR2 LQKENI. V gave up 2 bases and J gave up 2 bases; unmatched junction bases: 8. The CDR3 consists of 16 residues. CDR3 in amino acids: CASSPSGTGGTYEQYF. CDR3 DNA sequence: TGTGCCAGCTCACCATCCGGGACAGGAGGAACCTACGAGCAGTACTTC.

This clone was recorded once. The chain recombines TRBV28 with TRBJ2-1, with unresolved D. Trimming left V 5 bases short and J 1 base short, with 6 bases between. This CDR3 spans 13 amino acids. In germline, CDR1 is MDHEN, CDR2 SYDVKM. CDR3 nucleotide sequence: TGTGCCAGCAGTCCATGGTCCTACAATGAGCAGTTCTTC. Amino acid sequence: CASSPWSYNEQFF.

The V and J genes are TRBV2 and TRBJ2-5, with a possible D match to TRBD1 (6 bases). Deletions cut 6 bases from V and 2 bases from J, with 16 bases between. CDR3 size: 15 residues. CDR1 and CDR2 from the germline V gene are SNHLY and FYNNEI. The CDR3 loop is CASRPGTPGQETQYF. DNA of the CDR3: TGTGCCAGCAGACCCGGGACACCGGGGCAAGAGACCCAGTACTTC.

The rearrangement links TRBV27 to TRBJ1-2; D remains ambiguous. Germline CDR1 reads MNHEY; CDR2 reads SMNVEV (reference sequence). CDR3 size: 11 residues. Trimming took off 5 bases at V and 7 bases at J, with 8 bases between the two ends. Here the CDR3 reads CASSPGVGYTF. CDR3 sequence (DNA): TGTGCCAGCAGTCCTGGGGTTGGCTACACCTTC.